This TCR beta chain was sequenced for a study of metastatic and nonmetastatic thyroid tumors. This clone has only a few counts. Ahead of thyroid surgery, no patient had received treatment of any kind. Per the original methods: The study built a papillary thyroid cancer distant-metastasis classifier from CDR3 differences across clinicopathological groups. TCRdb re-analyzed the PCR reads using MiXCR. For this entry, the V and J calls and clone size follow TCRdb and not the study's own pipeline. Of more than 12,000 clones in the sample, over 25% were seen once. The receptor was derived from a male donor with papillary thyroid cancer or a benign thyroid nodule (not recorded which). Some clones in this sample may be carry-over from other donors' samples. The sample was tumor tissue.

The DNA of the CDR3 is TGTGCCAGCAGTTTCGGGACACCACCCTACAATGAGCAGTTCTTC. Translating it yields CASSFGTPPYNEQFF. The V and J genes are TRBV12-3 or TRBV12-4 and TRBJ2-1; possible D gene TRBD1, 6 bases. Trimming stripped 3 bases from V and 2 bases from J, with 11 bases between. The CDR3 is 15 amino acids.